Each of the 29 T cell receptor beta chains below was sequenced from the same sample in a study of Graves' ophthalmopathy and Graves' hyperthyroidism. The TCR beta CDR3 regions underwent amplification from RNA transcripts. The library came from an HTBI-primed first-round RT-PCR and a second-round multiplex PCR. TCRdb called the multiplex PCR reads again in MiXCR, with one record for every CDR3 protein. The table has approximately 540,000 distinct CDR3 sequences, roughly 39% seen once. Sequenced input: peripheral blood or thyroid tissue (not recorded which). These TCRs come from an adult man with Graves' hyperthyroidism.

This clonotype was seen at least ten times. The rearrangement uses TRBV6-5 and TRBJ1-1; possible D gene TRBD1, 5 bases. Trimming took 5 bases from V and 6 from J, leaving 7 bases between them. Germline values: CDR1 MNHEY, CDR2 SVGAGI. The CDR3 contains 11 residues. The CDR3 DNA reads TGTGCCAGCAGTCGGGGGGCTGAAGCTTTCTTT. Translated, it gives CASSRGAEAFF.

This clonotype occurred many times. The rearrangement links TRBV5-1 to TRBJ1-5; a weak D match, TRBD1 (5 bases). Trimming removed 0 bases at V and 0 bases at J, with 7 bases between. This CDR3 comprises 15 residues. Germline CDR1 reads SGHRS; CDR2 reads YFSETQ. The DNA for the CDR3 is TGCGCCAGCAGCTTGGGGGGACTTAGCAATCAGCCCCAGCATTTT. Protein sequence: CASSLGGLSNQPQHF.

This clonotype was seen ten or more times. The chain joins TRBV24-1 to TRBJ1-2; 9 nucleotides align to TRBD1. The CDR3 covers 15 residues. Germline assignment: CDR1 KGHDR and CDR2 SFDVKD. The V segment lost 4 bases and the J segment 4 bases; nucleotides outside the gene matches: 6. The CDR3 DNA reads TGTGCCACCAGTGACGACGGGACAGGGATCTATGGCTACACCTTC. Its translation is CATSDDGTGIYGYTF.

CDR3 region: CASSWDRGTTEQYF. In nucleotides, the CDR3 is TGTGCCAGCTCGTGGGACAGGGGAACTACCGAGCAGTACTTC. This chain uses TRBV7-9 with TRBJ2-7, with 10 positions matching TRBD1. The germline gives CDR1 SEHNR, CDR2 FQNEAQ (reference sequence). Germline trimming cut 8 bases from V and 6 bases from J; bases unmatched to any gene: 10. This CDR3 comprises 14 residues. Based on the CDR3 plus reference TRBV7-9 and TRBJ2-7, the full variable domain is DTGVSQNPRHKITKRGQNVTFRCDPISEHNRLYWYRQTLGQGPEFLTYFQNEAQLEKSRLLSDRFSAERPKGSFSTLEIQRTEQGDSAMYLCASSWDRGTTEQYFGPGTRLTVT.

This clonotype was seen only a few times. This chain links TRBV7-8 with TRBJ2-5; tentatively, D is TRBD2 (6 bases). The germline V gene encodes CDR1 SGHVS and CDR2 FQNEAQ. The length of the CDR3 is 12 residues. The V end was cut by 7 bases, the J end by 7 bases, with 13 bases between. In DNA, the CDR3 is TGTGCCAGCATATCGGGAGTTGCGACCCAGTACTTC. Encoded protein: CASISGVATQYF.

This chain connects TRBV10-3 to TRBJ2-7, with TRBD1 matching over 11 bases. Germline CDR1 reads ENHRY; CDR2 reads SYGVKD. Germline trimming cut 7 bases from V and 3 bases from J; bases unmatched to any gene: 5. CDR3 size: 14 residues. The CDR3 here is CAIMGDRGDYEQYF. The CDR3 nucleotides are TGTGCCATCATGGGGGACAGGGGGGACTACGAGCAGTACTTC.

Concerning this clonotype itself: An end of the junction does not agree with germline; a read error may underlie this. The V and J genes are TRBV6-5 and TRBJ2-2; tentative D call: TRBD2 (5 bases). Per germline, CDR1 MNHEY and CDR2 SVGAGI. This CDR3 is built from 13 residues. CDR3 nucleotide sequence: TGTGCCAGCAGTTACGCGGCGACCGGGGAGCCGTTTTTT. This encodes CASSYAATGEPFF.

Comments on this clonotype: One junction end disagrees with the germline gene, perhaps due to a read error. This sequence joins TRBV7-8 and TRBJ2-5; tentatively, D is TRBD2 (6 bases). Germline V lookup: CDR1 SGHVS, CDR2 FQNEAQ. The CDR3 sequence is 13 residues long. DNA of the CDR3: TGTGCCAGCAGCCAACAGATGGGGGGAGTGGAGTTCTTC. Protein: CASSQQMGGVEFF.

The table lists this clonotype with many counts. The CDR3 region has the DNA TGTGCCAGCAGTGAAGGGGGGCGGCTTGGAGCCCAGCATTTT. Translated: CASSEGGRLGAQHF. This rearrangement joins TRBV2 to TRBJ1-5, with D tentatively TRBD1 (6 bases). The CDR3 sequence is 14 residues long. Germline CDR1 and CDR2: SNHLY and FYNNEI. V dropped 1 base and J dropped 11 bases, with 15 bases sitting between them.

The table lists this clonotype with many counts. The rearrangement uses TRBV29-1 and TRBJ2-7; D is ambiguous. V gave up 0 bases and J gave up 7 bases, with 16 bases separating them. The CDR3 is made up of 14 amino acids. Germline CDR1 SQVTM, CDR2 ANQGSEA. CDR3 sequence: CSVEDPTAGGEQYF. CDR3 bases: TGCAGCGTTGAAGATCCCACAGCTGGTGGGGAGCAGTACTTC.

This clonotype was picked up a small number of times. The rearrangement uses TRBV20-1 and TRBJ1-5; 7 bases map to TRBD1. Germline values: CDR1 DFQATT, CDR2 SNEGSKA (reference sequence). After removal of 3 bases from V and 11 bases from J, the junction contained 10 bases not matched to a gene. CDR3 length: 13 amino acids. The CDR3 DNA follows: TGCAGTGCTAGCGGGACAGCCCAAGAGACCCAGCATTTT. This gives the protein CSASGTAQETQHF.

In its sample, this clonotype was seen a few times. Since a much larger clone is just one base distant, this may be a read error. V and J are TRBV20-1 and TRBJ1-2; D ambiguous. This CDR3 is built from 13 residues. Germline loops: CDR1 DFQATT, CDR2 SNEGSKA (reference sequence). Between the trimmed V and J ends, which lost 1 base and 2 bases, there was a span of 8 bases. The CDR3 DNA reads TGCAGTGCTAGAGGTACATTCAACTATGGCTACACCTTC. Residues: CSARGTFNYGYTF.

This clonotype was detected many times. V usage is TRBV20-1 and J usage is TRBJ1-5, with D perhaps TRBD1 (6 bases). The CDR3 is 12 amino acids. Trimming shortened V by 3 bases and J by 6 bases, and 9 bases separated the two germline ends. The germline CDR1 and CDR2 sequences are DFQATT and SNEGSKA (reference sequence). The CDR3 loop reads CSARGGGQPQHF. DNA for the CDR3: TGCAGTGCTAGGGGGGGCGGTCAGCCCCAGCATTTT.

The chain combines TRBV7-6 with TRBJ2-7; TRBD2 matches at 9 bases. Near its end, the DNA agrees better with TRBJ2-1, so the J call may be wrong. The V gene's germline CDR1 is SGHVS and CDR2 FNYEAQ. This CDR3 comprises 19 residues. The CDR3, as DNA: TGTGCCAGCAGCTTAGCGCCTTGGCGGGAGGGCACCACCTACAATGAGCAGTTCTTC. This translates into CASSLAPWREGTTYNEQFF.

This chain links TRBV4-1 with TRBJ2-5; 11 bases fit TRBD2. The J call may be in error: the DNA end matches TRBJ2-1 better. Looked up from germline, CDR1 is MGHRA and CDR2 is YSYEKL. This CDR3 comprises 15 residues. The CDR3 DNA sequence: TGCGCCAGCAGCCAAGGACGACTAGCGGGGAATGAGCAGTTCTTC. This sequence encodes CASSQGRLAGNEQFF.

This clonotype occurred a few times. One base away lies a much larger clone, so this may be a sequencing read error. The chain is built from TRBV15 and TRBJ2-7, with D unclear. The CDR3 spans 13 residues. The V gene lost 1 base and the J gene lost 6 bases, with 10 bases spanning the gap. Germline loops: CDR1 LNHNV, CDR2 YYDKDF (reference sequence). CDR3 coding DNA: TGTGCCACCAGCAGAGTAGCCTTGGGCGAGCAGTACTTC. Translation: CATSRVALGEQYF.

This clonotype came up many times. The CDR3 here is CASRERSNQPQHF. The DNA of the CDR3 is TGTGCCAGCAGGGAAAGGAGCAATCAGCCCCAGCATTTT. The chain carries TRBV6-1 and TRBJ1-5; no firm D call. Trimming left V 6 bases short and J 1 base short, with 7 bases between. Germline CDR1 reads MNHNS; CDR2 reads SASEGT. CDR3 size: 13 residues.

This clonotype was seen at least ten times. The chain uses TRBV29-1 and TRBJ1-1; D uncertain. The CDR3 is made up of 12 amino acids. Deletions cut 4 bases from V and 4 bases from J, with 10 bases between. CDR1 SQVTM and CDR2 ANQGSEA come from the germline V gene. CDR3 sequence (DNA): TGCAGCGTTGGGGGTCTTCGCACTGAAGCTTTCTTT. As protein: CSVGGLRTEAFF.

The chain recombines TRBV6-5 with TRBJ1-5; D is perhaps TRBD1 (5 bases). Germline V lookup: CDR1 MNHEY, CDR2 SVGAGI. Between the trimmed V and J ends, which lost 7 bases and 0 bases, there was a span of 10 bases. This CDR3 has 14 amino acids. The CDR3 nucleotides are TGTGCCAGCACTATCGGACATAGCAATCAGCCCCAGCATTTT. This gives the protein CASTIGHSNQPQHF.

This clonotype has ten or more counts. The chain uses TRBV20-1 and TRBJ2-7; 9 bases match TRBD1. This CDR3 spans 13 amino acids. Per germline, CDR1 DFQATT and CDR2 SNEGSKA (reference sequence). With 8 bases clipped from V and 0 bases from J, the junction kept 5 bases outside the gene matches. This CDR3 is CSLIQGASYEQYF. CDR3 in DNA: TGCAGTCTAATACAGGGGGCCTCCTACGAGCAGTACTTC.

This clonotype was recorded many times. V and J are TRBV6-5 and TRBJ1-6; 9 bases fit TRBD1. CDR3 length equals 16 residues. CDR1 MNHEY and CDR2 SVGAGI come from the germline V gene. Trimming cost V 6 bases and J 7 bases; bases outside gene matches: 10. CDR3 nucleotides: TGTGCCAGCAGCTATTGGACCGGGACAGGGAATTCACCCCTCCACTTT. The encoded protein is CASSYWTGTGNSPLHF.

This clonotype was seen many times. The chain employs TRBV24-1 and TRBJ2-5, with D maybe TRBD2 (7 bases). Trimming took off 5 bases at V and 1 base at J, with 10 bases between the two ends. This CDR3 contains 14 residues. Germline CDR1 reads KGHDR; CDR2 reads SFDVKD. In DNA form, the CDR3 reads TGTGCCACCAGTGGGGGGGGCCTCCAAGAGACCCAGTACTTC. It codes for CATSGGGLQETQYF.

This clonotype was counted between two and nine times. This rearrangement joins TRBV5-8 to TRBJ1-2, with 10 bases fitting TRBD1. The CDR3 extends over 16 amino acids. Germline values: CDR1 SGHTS, CDR2 YDEGEE. Germline trimming cut 1 base from V and 2 bases from J; bases unmatched to any gene: 5. CDR3: CASSLLPGQGNYGYTF. CDR3 sequence (DNA): TGTGCCAGCAGCTTGCTTCCGGGACAGGGGAACTATGGCTACACCTTC.

Only one count was recorded for this clonotype. This chain joins TRBV11-1 and TRBJ2-5; TRBD1 agrees at 8 bases. Losses at the gene ends were 3 bases for V and 1 base for J; bases not matched to a gene: 4. This CDR3 has 15 residues. The germline gives CDR1 SGHAT, CDR2 FQDESV (reference sequence). CDR3 in DNA: TGTGCCAGCAGCTTCCGGGACAGGATCCAAGAGACCCAGTACTTC. Its protein is CASSFRDRIQETQYF.

A remark on this clonotype: The junction and the germline gene differ at one end; a read error may be behind it. The V and J genes are TRBV7-9 and TRBJ1-6, with no clear D. CDR1 SEHNR and CDR2 FQNEAQ come from the germline V gene (reference sequence). The CDR3 is made up of 13 amino acids. The CDR3 DNA is TGCGCCAGCAGCTTATTTCAGGAATCACCCCCCCACTTT. Protein: CASSLFQESPPHF. Supplemented by reference TRBV7-9 and TRBJ1-6, the full variable domain reads DTGVSQNPRHKITKRGQNVTFRCDPISEHNRLYWYRQTLGQGPEFLTYFQNEAQLEKSRLLSDRFSAERPKGSFSTLEIQRTEQGDSAMYLCASSLFQESPPHFGNGTRLTVT.

This clonotype was counted at least ten times. V gene TRBV7-9 combines with J gene TRBJ2-6; 8 bases are a match to TRBD1. V shed 1 base, J shed 0 bases, and the junction held 5 bases outside the gene matches. The CDR3 has 18 residues. Germline V lookup: CDR1 SEHNR, CDR2 FQNEAQ (reference sequence). This CDR3 is CASSLVQGAFSGANVLTF. The CDR3 DNA is TGTGCCAGCAGCTTAGTGCAGGGGGCCTTCTCTGGGGCCAACGTCCTGACTTTC.

The table lists this clonotype with a few counts. This chain uses TRBV29-1 with TRBJ1-2; D perhaps matches TRBD1 (5 bases). Germline loops: CDR1 SQVTM, CDR2 ANQGSEA. V gave up 1 base and J gave up 2 bases, with 14 bases separating them. This CDR3 is built from 15 residues. CDR3 in DNA: TGCAGCGTTGAAGGGAAGCTCCGGGACAACTATGGCTACACCTTC. This codes for CSVEGKLRDNYGYTF.

This clonotype was counted many times. The chain employs TRBV5-1 and TRBJ2-7, with TRBD1 identical over 8 bases. This CDR3 comprises 14 residues. The V segment lost 4 bases and the J segment 4 bases; nucleotides outside the gene matches: 7. The germline CDR1 and CDR2 sequences are SGHRS and YFSETQ. CDR3 amino acids: CASSVTGGMYEQYF. For the CDR3, the DNA is TGCGCCAGCAGCGTTACAGGGGGGATGTACGAGCAGTACTTC.

On this clonotype: One end of the junction varies from germline; a read error may be responsible. This CDR3 reads CAIRDTGSNTGELFF. The CDR3 region has the DNA TGTGCCATCCGTGACACGGGGTCAAACACCGGGGAGCTGTTTTTT. The V call is TRBV10-3, the J call TRBJ2-2; TRBD2 might be the D (5 bases). The germline CDR1 and CDR2 sequences are ENHRY and SYGVKD. CDR3 length equals 15 residues.